This record concerns one TCR beta chain sequence. Antigen specificity is unknown. The data were produced by immunoSEQ multiplex PCR, yet TCRdb's version contains in-frame clones alone and is incomplete. Among 100,000 or so clones listed, approximately 88% were seen once. The CDR3 consists of 15 residues. Trimming removed 5 bases at V and 4 bases at J, with 15 bases between. The germline CDR1 and CDR2 sequences are LNHDA and SQIVND (reference sequence). This record belongs to a study of T cell responses to AZD1222 COVID-19 vaccine. Regarding the study as a whole: The study found Spike-specific TCR breadth and depth rose after two AZD1222 doses.

The rearrangement joins TRBV19 to TRBJ1-3, with D maybe TRBD1 (5 bases). The source material was peripheral blood, sampled on day 0 of AZD1222 vaccination. This receptor was identified in an adult in good health. The DNA for the CDR3 is TGTGCCAGTAGTTCCACTACAGGACCCGGAAACACCATATATTTT. As protein: CASSSTTGPGNTIYF.